This entry lists 28 T cell receptor beta chains sequenced from one sample in a study of T-cell memory formation after mild COVID-19. Each CDR3 protein gets one entry after TCRdb re-called the 5' RACE reads with MiXCR. The sample lists approximately 400,000 distinct CDR3 sequences, 20% to 30% occurring once. Sequenced input: PBMCs or a T cell subset sorted from them (not recorded which). These receptors originate from an adult woman who had mild COVID-19 (a few samples of this study predate the infection). Cell type and time point are not known.

This clonotype appeared once. The chain links TRBV4-2 to TRBJ2-7; 12 bases agree with TRBD2. V gave up 4 bases and J gave up 7 bases; unmatched junction bases: 17. Germline CDR1 LGHNA, CDR2 YNFKEQ. The CDR3 contains 18 residues. CDR3 in DNA: TGTGCCAGCAGCCCAGATCCTGCGGGGACTAGCGGGTTTCATGAGCAGTACTTC. Residues: CASSPDPAGTSGFHEQYF.

This rearrangement joins TRBV6-4 to TRBJ1-1; no reliable D call. V was pared by 3 bases and J by 6 bases, with 11 bases between. Germline values: CDR1 MRHNA, CDR2 SNTAGT. This CDR3 comprises 13 residues. The CDR3 coding sequence is TGTGCCAGCAGTGAGCTCGTCGGGGCTGAAGCTTTCTTT. Amino acids: CASSELVGAEAFF.

The chain combines TRBV5-5 with TRBJ1-2; 10 nucleotides match TRBD1. After removal of 0 bases from V and 1 base from J, the junction contained 0 bases not matched to a gene. The CDR3 spans 15 residues. Germline CDR1 reads SGHKS; CDR2 reads YYEKEE (reference sequence). In DNA, the CDR3 is TGTGCCAGCAGCTTGGGGGACAGGGGTAACTATGGCTACACCTTC. Translating gives CASSLGDRGNYGYTF.

The J gene is TRBJ1-1, the V gene TRBV12-3 or TRBV12-4; possible D gene TRBD1, 6 bases. V was trimmed by 6 bases and J by 6 bases, leaving 11 bases between them. This CDR3 comprises 12 residues. CDR3 nucleotides: TGTGCCAGCAGGACCGGGACACCTGAAGCTTTCTTT. Encoded protein: CASRTGTPEAFF.

The chain couples TRBV5-1 to TRBJ1-1; D unresolved. Germline V gives CDR1 SGHRS, CDR2 YFSETQ. The V gene lost 0 bases and the J gene lost 0 bases, with 6 bases spanning the gap. This CDR3 is built from 14 residues. The CDR3 DNA reads as TGCGCCAGCAGCTTGGAGACGGTGAACACTGAAGCTTTCTTT. This translates into CASSLETVNTEAFF.

This clonotype showed up just a few times. The V call is TRBV7-8, the J call TRBJ2-1; the match to TRBD2 covers 8 bases. CDR1 is SGHVS, CDR2 FQNEAQ, per germline. This CDR3 comprises 15 residues. V dropped 3 bases and J dropped 4; count of bases not matched to a gene: 5. DNA for the CDR3: TGTGCCAGCAGCTTGTATAGCGGGGTTTACAATGAGCAGTTCTTC. The encoded protein is CASSLYSGVYNEQFF.

The sample holds a few counts of this clonotype. The chain uses TRBV20-1 and TRBJ1-5, with no clear D. The germline V gene has CDR1 DFQATT and CDR2 SNEGSKA (reference sequence). This CDR3 is 15 amino acids long. V was pared by 6 bases and J by 2 bases, with 17 bases between. The CDR3 loop is CSAQPEGWGNQPQHF. CDR3 in DNA: TGCAGTGCCCAGCCCGAAGGGTGGGGCAATCAGCCCCAGCATTTT.

This chain uses TRBV11-2 with TRBJ2-3; D assignment may be TRBD1 or TRBD2 (6 bases each). The CDR3 contains 18 residues. The germline V gene has CDR1 SGHAT and CDR2 FQNNGV. The V gene lost 0 bases and the J gene lost 2 bases, with 18 bases spanning the gap. The CDR3 protein is CASSLDRGLAEITDTQYF. CDR3 coding DNA: TGTGCCAGCAGCTTAGATCGGGGGCTGGCCGAGATCACAGATACGCAGTATTTT.

This chain uses TRBV29-1 with TRBJ2-1, with TRBD2 identical over 14 bases. The CDR3 consists of 13 residues. Trimming at V came to 7 bases and at J to 8 bases, leaving 4 bases not matched to a gene. Per the germline V gene, CDR1 is SQVTM and CDR2 is ANQGSEA. CDR3 protein: CSAGTSGRDEQFF. The CDR3 nucleotides read TGCAGCGCCGGGACTAGCGGGAGAGATGAGCAGTTCTTC.

The chain recombines TRBV9 with TRBJ2-2, with TRBD2 matching over 7 bases. With V trimmed by 0 bases and J by 1 base, 3 bases remained unmatched. The germline gives CDR1 SGDLS, CDR2 YYNGEE. This CDR3 has 16 residues. The CDR3, as DNA: TGTGCCAGCAGCGTAGGACTAGCTGTGAACACCGGGGAGCTGTTTTTT. Translated: CASSVGLAVNTGELFF.

The chain is built from TRBV27 and TRBJ2-7, with D perhaps TRBD2 (6 bases). The CDR3 has 16 amino acids. V was pared by 5 bases and J by 4 bases, with 21 bases between. The germline V gene has CDR1 MNHEY and CDR2 SMNVEV (reference sequence). This CDR3 is CASSPHRGLLPYEQYF. The CDR3 nucleotides are TGTGCCAGCAGTCCCCACCGGGGACTTCTGCCATACGAGCAGTACTTC.

The chain uses TRBV30 and TRBJ2-2, with D unresolved. Germline-derived CDR1 and CDR2 are GTSNPN and SVGIG (reference sequence). With 2 bases removed from V and 1 base from J, the gap between germline ends came to 5 bases. CDR3 length: 13 amino acids. CDR3 sequence: CAWSTRNTGELFF. The CDR3 DNA reads as TGTGCCTGGAGTACACGGAACACCGGGGAGCTGTTTTTT.

This clonotype occurred a few times. V and J are TRBV9 and TRBJ1-2, with D uncertain. With 0 bases removed from V and 4 bases from J, the gap between germline ends came to 10 bases. Germline lookup yields CDR1 SGDLS and CDR2 YYNGEE. The CDR3 has 14 amino acids. CDR3: CASSVDPSSYGYTF. The CDR3 region has the DNA TGTGCCAGCAGCGTAGATCCCTCCTCCTATGGCTACACCTTC.

This clonotype was seen a handful of times. V is TRBV20-1 and J is TRBJ1-3; no reliable D call. This CDR3 has 13 residues. V shed 1 base and J shed 4 bases, with 8 bases lying between them. Germline V lookup: CDR1 DFQATT, CDR2 SNEGSKA (reference sequence). This chain's CDR3 is CSARVGGGNTIYF. The CDR3 DNA is TGCAGTGCTAGAGTGGGTGGAGGAAACACCATATATTTT.

This rearrangement joins TRBV7-6 to TRBJ2-1, with TRBD2 identical over 8 bases. Trimming cost V 5 bases and J 5 bases; bases outside gene matches: 8. Germline CDR1 and CDR2: SGHVS and FNYEAQ. CDR3 length equals 15 residues. In DNA, the CDR3 is TGTGCCAGCAGCCGTAGCGGGGAGGGGGACAATGAGCAGTTCTTC. Its translation: CASSRSGEGDNEQFF. The variable domain in full, with the rest retrieved from reference TRBV7-6 and TRBJ2-1, is GAGVSQSPRYKVTKRGQDVALRCDPISGHVSLYWYRQALGQGPEFLTYFNYEAQQDKSGLPNDRFSAERPEGSISTLTIQRTEQRDSAMYRCASSRSGEGDNEQFFGPGTRLTVL.

This clonotype was observed a few times. V usage is TRBV7-9 and J usage is TRBJ2-5; weak D call: TRBD1 (6 bases). V shed 2 bases and J shed 5 bases, with 12 bases lying between them. The CDR3 runs 14 residues. Germline V lookup: CDR1 SEHNR, CDR2 FQNEAQ (reference sequence). Here the CDR3 DNA reads TGTGCCAGCAGCTTAAAACAGGGTCCGGAGACCCAGTACTTC. Amino acids: CASSLKQGPETQYF.

The chain is built from TRBV4-3 and TRBJ2-1; 11 nucleotides match TRBD1. Germline V gene lookup returns CDR1 LGHNA and CDR2 YSLEER. This CDR3 contains 14 residues. The V gene end was trimmed by 3 bases and the J gene end by 9 bases; junction bases not matched to a gene: 4. The CDR3 sequence: CASSHRTGGGEQFF. The DNA of the CDR3 is TGCGCCAGCAGCCACCGGACAGGGGGCGGTGAGCAGTTCTTC.

This chain joins TRBV7-7 and TRBJ1-1, with no clear D. Trimming removed 7 bases at V and 1 base at J, with 13 bases between. Germline V gives CDR1 SSHAT, CDR2 FNYEAQ (reference sequence). This CDR3 is built from 14 residues. CDR3 in amino acids: CASIRRETNTEAFF. CDR3 nucleotides: TGTGCCAGCATCCGACGGGAGACGAACACTGAAGCTTTCTTT.

This clonotype has just a few counts. The CDR3 DNA reads TGTGCCAGCAGCTCGCTTACAGGGGAAGCTTTCTTT. Residues: CASSSLTGEAFF. The chain couples TRBV5-5 to TRBJ1-1; a possible D gene is TRBD1 (6 bases). The CDR3 is 12 residues long. The V and J ends lost 3 bases and 8 bases respectively, with 11 bases between them. Germline CDR1 and CDR2: SGHKS and YYEKEE (reference sequence).

This clonotype turned up a few times. CDR3 residues: CSARRDRPPGYTF. The CDR3, as DNA: TGCAGTGCTAGGAGGGACAGGCCGCCGGGCTACACCTTC. The chain couples TRBV20-1 to TRBJ1-2, with 8 bases aligning to TRBD1. The length of the CDR3 is 13 residues. Germline CDR1 DFQATT, CDR2 SNEGSKA (reference sequence). Trimming took 3 bases from V and 8 from J; bases not matched to a gene: 8.

The rearrangement joins TRBV29-1 to TRBJ2-7; D gene uncertain. Germline-derived CDR1 and CDR2 are SQVTM and ANQGSEA. There are 13 residues in the CDR3. The V end lost 1 base, the J end lost 2 bases, and 9 bases lay between the germline ends. CDR3: CSVEGNVAYEQYF. The CDR3 DNA reads as TGCAGCGTTGAAGGGAACGTCGCCTACGAGCAGTACTTC.

This clonotype occurred once. The CDR3 region is CASTQSASQETQYF. CDR3 DNA sequence: TGTGCCAGCACCCAGTCGGCCTCTCAAGAGACCCAGTACTTC. The chain couples TRBV7-9 to TRBJ2-5; D is uncertain. V shed 7 bases and J shed 2 bases, with 14 bases lying between them. The V gene's germline CDR1 is SEHNR and CDR2 FQNEAQ (reference sequence). This CDR3 spans 14 amino acids.

The chain carries TRBV7-2 and TRBJ2-7; D may be TRBD1 (6 bases). The CDR3 runs to 14 residues. The germline V gene encodes CDR1 SGHTA and CDR2 FQGNSA. V lost 4 bases, J lost 1 base, and 11 bases lay in between. CDR3 in amino acids: CASSSAGASYEQYF. The CDR3 DNA reads as TGTGCCAGCAGCTCGGCAGGGGCGTCCTACGAGCAGTACTTC.

The chain uses TRBV7-9 and TRBJ1-2; D is unresolved. The germline V gene encodes CDR1 SEHNR and CDR2 FQNEAQ (reference sequence). The ends were cut back, 4 bases at V and 6 bases at J, with 6 bases in the middle. This CDR3 region has 11 residues. CDR3 in amino acids: CASSSVDGYTF. As DNA, the CDR3 is TGTGCCAGCAGCTCGGTTGATGGCTACACCTTC.

This clonotype has a handful of counts. The chain has TRBV7-2 and TRBJ2-7, with D uncertain. The CDR3 runs 14 residues. V lost 5 bases to trimming and J lost 4 bases, with 15 bases between them. Per the germline V gene, CDR1 is SGHTA and CDR2 is FQGNSA. Written as DNA, the CDR3 is TGTGCCAGCAGCCAAAATCCGGTCCGGTACGAGCAGTACTTC. Translated: CASSQNPVRYEQYF.

This clonotype was seen only a few times. This chain links TRBV5-1 with TRBJ1-2; D possibly corresponds to TRBD1 (5 bases). The V gene lost 4 bases and the J gene lost 4 bases, with 20 bases spanning the gap. Germline V gives CDR1 SGHRS, CDR2 YFSETQ. CDR3 length: 16 amino acids. CDR3 DNA sequence: TGCGCCAGCAGCCCTTCGGGGACGGCTGCCCCCTATGGCTACACCTTC. Protein: CASSPSGTAAPYGYTF.

This clonotype was detected a few times. The V gene is TRBV7-2, the J gene TRBJ2-1; 7 nucleotides align to TRBD2. V dropped 1 base and J dropped 2; count of bases not matched to a gene: 5. The CDR3 runs to 16 residues. Germline V gene sequence: CDR1 SGHTA, CDR2 FQGNSA. The CDR3 region is CASSLVGLAAYNEQFF. CDR3 DNA sequence: TGTGCCAGCAGCTTAGTAGGGCTAGCGGCCTACAATGAGCAGTTCTTC. Full variable domain (remainder filled in from reference TRBV7-2 and TRBJ2-1): GAGVSQSPSNKVTEKGKDVELRCDPISGHTALYWYRQSLGQGLEFLIYFQGNSAPDKSGLPSDRFSAERTGGSVSTLTIQRTQQEDSAVYLCASSLVGLAAYNEQFFGPGTRLTVL.

This clonotype was counted only a few times. The chain links TRBV18 to TRBJ2-7; D may be TRBD1 or TRBD2 (6 bases each). Per germline, CDR1 KGHSH and CDR2 LQKENI. The CDR3 is 14 amino acids. V was pared by 3 bases and J by 2 bases, with 11 bases between. The CDR3 spells CASSPPGATYEQYF. Written as DNA, the CDR3 is TGTGCCAGCTCACCGCCGGGGGCCACCTACGAGCAGTACTTC.